Presented here are 11 T cell receptor beta chains from one specimen sequenced in a study of identical twins. MiXCR was run by TCRdb on the 5' RACE reads, yielding one entry per CDR3 protein. The sample lists approximately 890,000 distinct CDR3 sequences; roughly 12% were seen once. The sample also formed part of further work on yellow fever vaccine responses in identical twins.

The source material was PBMCs. These TCRs come from a woman in her late teens or twenties in good health.

In this sample, this clonotype turned up a few times. The genes are TRBV12-3 or TRBV12-4 and TRBJ2-5; perhaps D is TRBD1 or TRBD2 (6 bases each). This CDR3 is built from 13 residues. V was clipped by 9 bases and J by 2 bases, with 13 bases between them. Here the CDR3 DNA reads TGTGCCAGTACTTGGGGGGCTCAAGAGACCCAGTACTTC. Translated, it gives CASTWGAQETQYF.

This clonotype was recorded at least ten times. The CDR3 DNA sequence: TGCAGCGTTGAGGACGGAAGAGGCACTGAAGCTTTCTTT. As protein: CSVEDGRGTEAFF. The chain has TRBV29-1 and TRBJ1-1, with D unresolved. From germline, CDR1 is SQVTM and CDR2 ANQGSEA. The ends were cut back, 3 bases at V and 4 bases at J, with 12 bases in the middle. This CDR3 has 13 residues.

The rearrangement joins TRBV5-1 to TRBJ2-7, with TRBD2 as a possible D gene (5 bases). The V end lost 2 bases, the J end lost 2 bases, and 11 bases lay between the germline ends. The CDR3 extends over 14 amino acids. Germline loops: CDR1 SGHRS, CDR2 YFSETQ. The CDR3 DNA is TGCGCCAGCAGCTTTGAGGGAACCACCTACGAGCAGTACTTC. This gives the protein CASSFEGTTYEQYF. Based on the CDR3 plus reference TRBV5-1 and TRBJ2-7, the full variable domain is KAGVTQTPRYLIKTRGQQVTLSCSPISGHRSVSWYQQTPGQGLQFLFEYFSETQRNKGNFPGRFSGRQFSNSRSEMNVSTLELGDSALYLCASSFEGTTYEQYFGPGTRLTVT.

The chain recombines TRBV9 with TRBJ2-1; 8 bases align to TRBD1. There are 16 residues in the CDR3. V lost 3 bases and J lost 2; bases outside the gene matches: 7. Per germline, CDR1 SGDLS and CDR2 YYNGEE. The CDR3: CASSEGQVTPYNEQFF. The CDR3, as DNA: TGTGCCAGCAGCGAGGGACAGGTAACCCCCTACAATGAGCAGTTCTTC.

This clonotype was counted between two and nine times. This chain uses TRBV12-3 or TRBV12-4 with TRBJ2-7; tentative D call: TRBD1 (5 bases). This CDR3 is 13 amino acids long. Trimming cost V 3 bases and J 5 bases, with 11 bases left between them. The CDR3 bases are TGTGCCAGCAGTTTTGGCAGGGCAAACGAGCAGTACTTC. As protein: CASSFGRANEQYF.

The rearrangement links TRBV24-1 to TRBJ2-1; D is tentatively TRBD1 or TRBD2 (6 bases each). CDR1 and CDR2 from the germline V gene are KGHDR and SFDVKD. V was shortened by 6 bases and J by 3 bases, with 17 bases between the two germline ends. The CDR3 runs 16 residues. CDR3 protein: CATSTPEGENYNEQFF. The DNA of the CDR3 is TGTGCCACCAGTACCCCGGAGGGGGAGAACTACAATGAGCAGTTCTTC.

The table lists this clonotype with a few counts. The chain joins TRBV29-1 to TRBJ2-7; 10 nucleotides align to TRBD2. The CDR3 contains 14 residues. Unmatched junction bases numbered 8, after V lost 6 bases and J lost 3 bases. The germline gives CDR1 SQVTM, CDR2 ANQGSEA. The CDR3 sequence is CSVGVLAGNYEQYF. The CDR3 nucleotides read TGCAGCGTAGGCGTACTAGCGGGAAACTACGAGCAGTACTTC.

The chain employs TRBV7-8 and TRBJ2-3, with TRBD1 identical over 8 bases. After removal of 5 bases from V and 6 bases from J, the junction contained 16 bases not matched to a gene. The length of the CDR3 is 17 residues. Germline lookup yields CDR1 SGHVS and CDR2 FQNEAQ. This CDR3 reads CASSLPRGQDPADTQYF. In DNA, the CDR3 is TGTGCCAGCAGCCTACCCCGGGGACAGGACCCCGCGGATACGCAGTATTTT.

This clonotype was counted between two and nine times. The V and J genes are TRBV4-1 and TRBJ2-7; 8 bases map to TRBD2. Trimming removed 1 base from V and 6 bases from J; junction bases left unmatched: 11. CDR1 and CDR2 (germline): MGHRA, YSYEKL. The CDR3 spans 16 residues. The CDR3, as DNA: TGCGCCAGCAGCCAAGGGCTGGGAGCGGGGGTTTCCGAGCAGTACTTC. Protein sequence: CASSQGLGAGVSEQYF.

In this sample, this clonotype turned up a few times. This chain joins TRBV10-2 and TRBJ1-6; TRBD1 is a possible D gene (5 bases). The CDR3 has 15 amino acids. The V end was cut by 1 base, the J end by 10 bases, with 14 bases between. CDR1 and CDR2 (germline): WSHSY, SAAADI. Written as DNA, the CDR3 is TGCGCCAGCAGTGAGTGGGGACTTTTAGGATCACCCCTCCACTTT. It is translated as CASSEWGLLGSPLHF.

The chain joins TRBV15 to TRBJ2-2; D is unresolved. The germline V gene encodes CDR1 LNHNV and CDR2 YYDKDF (reference sequence). The V and J ends lost 1 base and 7 bases respectively, with 4 bases between them. CDR3 length: 12 amino acids. CDR3 loop: CATSRAGGELFF. The CDR3 DNA reads TGTGCCACCAGCAGAGCGGGCGGGGAGCTGTTTTTT.